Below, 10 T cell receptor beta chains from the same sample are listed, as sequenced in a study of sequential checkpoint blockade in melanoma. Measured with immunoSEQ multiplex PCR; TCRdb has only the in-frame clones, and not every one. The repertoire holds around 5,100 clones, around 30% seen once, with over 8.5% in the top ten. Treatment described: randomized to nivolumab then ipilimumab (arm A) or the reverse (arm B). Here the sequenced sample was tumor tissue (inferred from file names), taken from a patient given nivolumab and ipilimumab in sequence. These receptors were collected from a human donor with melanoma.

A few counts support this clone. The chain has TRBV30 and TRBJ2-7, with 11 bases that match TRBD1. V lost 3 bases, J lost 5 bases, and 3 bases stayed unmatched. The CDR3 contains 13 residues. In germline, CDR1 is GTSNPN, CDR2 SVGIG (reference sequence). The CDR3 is CAWSRTGGDEQYF. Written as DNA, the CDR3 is TGTGCCTGGAGCCGGACAGGGGGCGACGAGCAGTACTTC.

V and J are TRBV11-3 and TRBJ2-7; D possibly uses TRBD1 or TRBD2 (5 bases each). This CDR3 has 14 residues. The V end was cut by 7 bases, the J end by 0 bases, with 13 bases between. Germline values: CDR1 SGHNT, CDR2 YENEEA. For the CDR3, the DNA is TGTGCCAGCAACAAAGCCGGGACCTCCTACGAGCAGTACTTC. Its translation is CASNKAGTSYEQYF.

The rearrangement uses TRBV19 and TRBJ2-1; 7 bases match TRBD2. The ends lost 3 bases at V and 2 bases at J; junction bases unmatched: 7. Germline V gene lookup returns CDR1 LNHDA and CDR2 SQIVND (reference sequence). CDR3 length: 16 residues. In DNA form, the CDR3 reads TGTGCCAGTAGTATGGGAGTTGGGAGGGCCTACAATGAGCAGTTCTTC. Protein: CASSMGVGRAYNEQFF. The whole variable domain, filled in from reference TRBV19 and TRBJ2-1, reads DGGITQSPKYLFRKEGQNVTLSCEQNLNHDAMYWYRQDPGQGLRLIYYSQIVNDFQKGDIAEGYSVSREKKESFPLTVTSAQKNPTAFYLCASSMGVGRAYNEQFFGPGTRLTVL.

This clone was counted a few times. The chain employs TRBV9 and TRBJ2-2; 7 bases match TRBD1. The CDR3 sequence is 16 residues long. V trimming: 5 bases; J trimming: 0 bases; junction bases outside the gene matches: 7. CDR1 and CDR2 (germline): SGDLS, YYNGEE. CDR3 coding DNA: TGTGCCAGCAGTGGGGACAGAAACGCGAACACCGGGGAGCTGTTTTTT. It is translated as CASSGDRNANTGELFF.

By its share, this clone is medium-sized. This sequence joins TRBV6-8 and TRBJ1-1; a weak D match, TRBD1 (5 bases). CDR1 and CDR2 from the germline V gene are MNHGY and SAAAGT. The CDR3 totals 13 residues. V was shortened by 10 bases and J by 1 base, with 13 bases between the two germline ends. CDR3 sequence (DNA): TGTGCCACCCGTGGGGCGGCGAACACTGAAGCTTTCTTT. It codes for CATRGAANTEAFF.

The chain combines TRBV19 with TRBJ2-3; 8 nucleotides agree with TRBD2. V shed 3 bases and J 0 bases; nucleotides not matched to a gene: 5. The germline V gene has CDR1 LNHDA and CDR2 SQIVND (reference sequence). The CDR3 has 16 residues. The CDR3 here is CASSIFTGGSTDTQYF. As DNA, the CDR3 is TGTGCCAGTAGTATTTTCACGGGGGGGAGCACAGATACGCAGTATTTT. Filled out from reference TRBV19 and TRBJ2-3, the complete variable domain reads DGGITQSPKYLFRKEGQNVTLSCEQNLNHDAMYWYRQDPGQGLRLIYYSQIVNDFQKGDIAEGYSVSREKKESFPLTVTSAQKNPTAFYLCASSIFTGGSTDTQYFGPGTRLTVL.

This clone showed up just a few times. This CDR3 reads CASSSAQQETQYF. As DNA, the CDR3 is TGTGCCAGTAGTTCGGCACAGCAAGAGACCCAGTACTTC. This chain connects TRBV19 to TRBJ2-5; D is undetermined. Germline V lookup: CDR1 LNHDA, CDR2 SQIVND (reference sequence). Trimming left V 5 bases short and J 2 bases short, with 9 bases between. The CDR3 totals 13 residues.

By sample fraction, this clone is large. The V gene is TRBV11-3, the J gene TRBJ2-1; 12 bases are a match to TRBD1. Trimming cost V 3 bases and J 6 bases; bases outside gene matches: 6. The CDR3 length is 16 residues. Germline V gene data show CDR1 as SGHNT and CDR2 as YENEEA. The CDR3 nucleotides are TGTGCCAGCAGCTTGGGGACAGGGGGCCTGTCCAATGAGCAGTTCTTC. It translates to CASSLGTGGLSNEQFF.

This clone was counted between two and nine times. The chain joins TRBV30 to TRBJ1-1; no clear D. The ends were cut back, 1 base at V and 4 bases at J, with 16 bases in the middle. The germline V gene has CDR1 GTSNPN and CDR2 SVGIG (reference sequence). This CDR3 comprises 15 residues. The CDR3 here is CAWSGTGGLGTEAFF. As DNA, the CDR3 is TGTGCCTGGAGTGGGACGGGCGGTTTGGGCACTGAAGCTTTCTTT. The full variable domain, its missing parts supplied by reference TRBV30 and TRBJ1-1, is SQTIHQWPATLVQPVGSPLSLECTVEGTSNPNLYWYRQAAGRGLQLLFYSVGIGQISSEVPQNLSASRPQDRQFILSSKKLLLSDSGFYLCAWSGTGGLGTEAFFGQGTRLTVV.

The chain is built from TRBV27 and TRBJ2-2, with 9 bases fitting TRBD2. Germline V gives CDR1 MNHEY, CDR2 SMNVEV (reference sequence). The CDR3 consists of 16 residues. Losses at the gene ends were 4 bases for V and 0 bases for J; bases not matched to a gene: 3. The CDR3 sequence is CASSSGLATNTGELFF. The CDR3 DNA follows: TGTGCCAGCAGTTCAGGACTAGCGACGAACACCGGGGAGCTGTTTTTT.